What follows are 29 T cell receptor beta chains derived from one specimen sequenced in a study of tumor T cells in aggressive B-cell lymphoma. The data were produced by immunoSEQ multiplex PCR, yet TCRdb's version contains in-frame clones alone and is incomplete. Of 9,000 to 13,000 clones in the sample, around 90% are singletons; the top ten hold about 2.9%. The sequenced sample was tumor tissue. Receptors originate from an adult with diffuse large B cell lymphoma.

This chain joins TRBV9 and TRBJ2-1, with a possible D match to TRBD2 (7 bases). V lost 0 bases and J lost 7, with 17 bases in between. Germline-derived CDR1 and CDR2 are SGDLS and YYNGEE. The CDR3 length is 16 residues. The CDR3 is CASSVGGRGGWNEQFF. The CDR3 DNA is TGTGCCAGCAGCGTAGGAGGGAGGGGGGGGTGGAATGAGCAGTTCTTC.

CDR3 coding DNA: TGTGCCAGCAGTTCTACAGGGAACATCAATCAGCCCCAGCATTTT. The encoded protein is CASSSTGNINQPQHF. V gene TRBV2 combines with J gene TRBJ1-5; D possibly corresponds to TRBD1 (6 bases). The V end lost 5 bases, the J end lost 3 bases, and 14 bases lay between the germline ends. The CDR3 is 15 amino acids. CDR1 is SNHLY and CDR2 is FYNNEI in the germline V gene.

V and J are TRBV27 and TRBJ2-7, with D possibly TRBD2 on 5 matching bases. Germline V gives CDR1 MNHEY, CDR2 SMNVEV (reference sequence). The CDR3 runs to 14 residues. With 4 bases removed from V and 4 bases from J, the gap between germline ends came to 14 bases. CDR3 DNA sequence: TGTGCCAGCAGTTCATTCGGGGTGGGGTACGAGCAGTACTTC. Residues: CASSSFGVGYEQYF.

The chain has TRBV18 and TRBJ2-3; possibly TRBD1 for D (6 bases). V was shortened by 8 bases and J by 5 bases, with 17 bases between the two germline ends. Germline CDR1 KGHSH, CDR2 LQKENI. The CDR3 sequence is 14 residues long. CDR3 coding DNA: TGTGCCAGCCGGAGACAGGCCTACATAGATACGCAGTATTTT. Translating gives CASRRQAYIDTQYF.

The J gene is TRBJ2-3, the V gene TRBV4-1; TRBD1 matches 7 bases. Germline assignment: CDR1 MGHRA and CDR2 YSYEKL. V shed 1 base and J 0 bases; nucleotides not matched to a gene: 1. The CDR3 covers 15 residues. The CDR3 protein is CASSQVQGSTDTQYF. The CDR3 DNA reads TGCGCCAGCAGCCAAGTACAGGGGAGCACAGATACGCAGTATTTT.

The rearrangement joins TRBV9 to TRBJ2-5; unclear D gene. V was clipped by 4 bases and J by 3 bases, with 13 bases between them. The germline V gene encodes CDR1 SGDLS and CDR2 YYNGEE. This CDR3 has 14 amino acids. As DNA, the CDR3 is TGTGCCAGCAGCCCCGAGAGTGTAAAAGAGACCCAGTACTTC. Encoded protein: CASSPESVKETQYF. Full variable domain (rest looked up from reference TRBV9 and TRBJ2-5): DSGVTQTPKHLITATGQRVTLRCSPRSGDLSVYWYQQSLDQGLQFLIQYYNGEERAKGNILERFSAQQFPDLHSELNLSSLELGDSALYFCASSPESVKETQYFGPGTRLLVL.

The chain links TRBV25-1 to TRBJ2-2, with TRBD1 matching over 7 bases. With V trimmed by 4 bases and J by 4 bases, 9 bases remained unmatched. CDR3 size: 16 residues. The V gene's germline CDR1 is MGHDK and CDR2 SYGVNS. CDR3 protein: CASSAFRGGATGELFF. The DNA for the CDR3 is TGTGCCAGCAGTGCCTTCCGAGGGGGCGCCACCGGGGAGCTGTTTTTT. The full variable domain, in which reference TRBV25-1 and TRBJ2-2 provide the parts outside the CDR3, is EADIYQTPRYLVIGTGKKITLECSQTMGHDKMYWYQQDPGMELHLIHYSYGVNSTEKGDLSSESTVSRIRTEHFPLTLESARPSHTSQYLCASSAFRGGATGELFFGEGSRLTVL.

As concerns this clone: This may be a read error: a much more frequent sequence differs by one nucleotide. Distinct nucleotide sequences in the sample also encode this CDR3. This chain joins TRBV7-3 and TRBJ1-1, with 7 positions matching TRBD1. The CDR3 length is 15 residues. Germline lookup yields CDR1 SGHTA and CDR2 FQGTGA. The CDR3 spells CASSSLGQERTEAFF. For the CDR3, the DNA is TGTGCCAGCAGCTCTCTTGGACAGGAGAGGACTGAAGCTTTTTTT.

To note about this clone: The germline gene is not matched at one end of the junction; a read error may be the cause. This sample includes further DNA sequences coding for the same CDR3. V gene TRBV9 combines with J gene TRBJ1-5, with TRBD1 as a possible D gene (6 bases). The CDR3 has 14 amino acids. Germline V CDR1 and CDR2: SGDLS, YYNGEE. The chain's CDR3 is CASSATGSNQPQHF. CDR3 sequence (DNA): TGTGCCAGTAGCGCCACAGGGAGCAATCAGCCCCAGCATTTT.

The V call is TRBV19, the J call TRBJ2-2; TRBD2 is a possible D gene (5 bases). This CDR3 contains 14 residues. V was trimmed by 4 bases and J by 4 bases, leaving 10 bases between them. Per the germline V gene, CDR1 is LNHDA and CDR2 is SQIVND (reference sequence). In DNA, the CDR3 is TGTGCCAGTAGTAACTGGGCGGGCACCGGGGAGCTGTTTTTT. Amino acids: CASSNWAGTGELFF.

The chain combines TRBV19 with TRBJ2-7; D is uncertain. Germline assignment: CDR1 LNHDA and CDR2 SQIVND (reference sequence). The V gene lost 3 bases and the J gene lost 3 bases, with 18 bases spanning the gap. This CDR3 has 16 amino acids. The CDR3 protein is CASSMFARSGRYEQYF. DNA for the CDR3: TGTGCCAGTAGTATGTTCGCCAGATCGGGTCGCTACGAGCAGTACTTC.

This clone was seen more than once but under ten times. In the same sample, other DNA sequences code for this CDR3. This sequence joins TRBV11-3 and TRBJ2-1, with 14 bases that match TRBD2. Germline CDR1 reads SGHNT; CDR2 reads YENEEA. V lost 5 bases to trimming and J lost 3 bases; unmatched junction nucleotides: 12. The CDR3 length is 19 residues. The CDR3 spells CASSHVPGLAGVFYNEQFF. The CDR3 DNA follows: TGTGCCAGCAGCCACGTACCGGGACTAGCGGGAGTGTTCTACAATGAGCAGTTCTTC.

The chain recombines TRBV7-9 with TRBJ1-1; TRBD1 aligns across 7 bases. This CDR3 has 14 amino acids. Trimming at V came to 5 bases and at J to 7 bases, leaving 10 bases not matched to a gene. Germline CDR1 SEHNR, CDR2 FQNEAQ (reference sequence). The CDR3 reads CASSPTGQLHEAFF. The CDR3 bases are TGTGCCAGCAGCCCGACGGGACAGCTTCATGAAGCTTTCTTT.

CDR3: CASSVGPRLARGEQFF. CDR3 DNA: TGTGCCAGCAGCGTAGGGCCACGACTAGCTAGAGGTGAGCAGTTCTTC. This sequence joins TRBV9 and TRBJ2-1; 7 nucleotides line up with TRBD2. V gave up 0 bases and J gave up 9 bases; unmatched junction bases: 12. Germline V gene sequence: CDR1 SGDLS, CDR2 YYNGEE. CDR3 length: 16 residues.

This clone appeared a single time. The CDR3 DNA follows: TGTGCCAGCAGCTTTCGTGAGGATACGCAGTATTTT. Translated: CASSFREDTQYF. The J gene is TRBJ2-3, the V gene TRBV7-2, with D unclear. Trimming stripped 3 bases from V and 6 bases from J, with 7 bases between. From germline, CDR1 is SGHTA and CDR2 FQGNSA. The CDR3 runs to 12 residues.

In this sample, this clone turned up a few times. This rearrangement joins TRBV5-1 to TRBJ2-5, with TRBD1 identical over 7 bases. Germline CDR1 reads SGHRS; CDR2 reads YFSETQ. This CDR3 is 14 amino acids long. J was trimmed by 1 base and V by 3 bases; bases with no gene match: 3. CDR3 in DNA: TGCGCCAGCAGCTCTCACAGGGGCCAAGAGACCCAGTACTTC. Translation: CASSSHRGQETQYF.

The CDR3 region has the DNA TGTGCCAGCAGCGTCCGGGACAGGGATTCGGAAAAACTGTTTTTT. It translates to CASSVRDRDSEKLFF. The chain carries TRBV7-8 and TRBJ1-4, with TRBD1 identical over 9 bases. The CDR3 length is 15 residues. Germline trimming cut 5 bases from V and 8 bases from J; bases unmatched to any gene: 9. The germline V gene encodes CDR1 SGHVS and CDR2 FQNEAQ.

J is TRBJ1-3 and V is TRBV25-1; the D gene is possibly TRBD1 (6 bases). Germline V lookup: CDR1 MGHDK, CDR2 SYGVNS. The CDR3 spans 18 residues. Deletions cut 3 bases from V and 3 bases from J, with 21 bases between. The CDR3 sequence: CASSDYSPTGVDGNTIYF. The CDR3 region has the DNA TGTGCCAGCAGTGACTATTCACCGACAGGAGTTGATGGAAACACCATATATTTT.

This chain uses TRBV7-9 with TRBJ2-7, with TRBD2 matching over 7 bases. CDR1 is SEHNR, CDR2 FQNEAQ, per germline (reference sequence). The CDR3 has 12 residues. Unmatched junction bases numbered 5, after V lost 8 bases and J lost 4 bases. This chain's CDR3 is CASGTINYEQYF. CDR3 nucleotide sequence: TGTGCCAGCGGGACTATTAATTACGAGCAGTACTTC.

The gene calls are TRBV18 and TRBJ1-5; 7 nucleotides match TRBD1. Germline trimming cut 3 bases from V and 3 bases from J; bases unmatched to any gene: 5. CDR1 is KGHSH and CDR2 is LQKENI in the germline V gene. This CDR3 has 15 amino acids. The CDR3 bases are TGTGCCAGCTCACCCGGGACAGCCTTCAATCAGCCCCAGCATTTT. Translating it yields CASSPGTAFNQPQHF.

The DNA of the CDR3 is TGCGCCAGCAGCCGGGACAGTGTCTACGAGCAGTACTTC. Protein product: CASSRDSVYEQYF. The chain recombines TRBV4-1 with TRBJ2-7; TRBD1 aligns across 7 bases. V gave up 4 bases and J gave up 3 bases; unmatched junction bases: 3. The CDR3 loop spans 13 amino acids. CDR1 is MGHRA, CDR2 YSYEKL, per germline.

The chain has TRBV12-2 and TRBJ2-7; the tabulated D call, TRBD2, remains unverified against the DNA. TRBV12-2 is given as a pseudogene. The CDR3 consists of 16 residues. This chain's CDR3 is CAIPQFLAGDRYEQYF. The CDR3 region has the DNA TGTGCAATCCCGCAATTTCTAGCGGGGGACCGGTACGAGCAGTACTTC.

The chain uses TRBV12-5 and TRBJ2-7; 7 nucleotides line up with TRBD2. The CDR3 contains 14 residues. Per germline, CDR1 LGHNT and CDR2 FRNRAP. The ends lost 5 bases at V and 5 bases at J; junction bases unmatched: 9. The CDR3 reads CASGTGGTRDEQYF. For the CDR3, the DNA is TGTGCTAGTGGTACGGGAGGTACGAGGGACGAGCAGTACTTC.

This chain uses TRBV7-2 with TRBJ1-1; no firm D call. Germline CDR1 SGHTA, CDR2 FQGNSA. The germline V and J ends were trimmed by 1 base and 1 base, with 7 bases remaining between them. The CDR3 extends over 14 amino acids. As DNA, the CDR3 is TGTGCCAGCAGCTTAGTCCCCCGGAACACTGAAGCTTTCTTT. This codes for CASSLVPRNTEAFF.

The DNA for the CDR3 is TGTGCCAGCAGTCCCCGCGGGACAGTGGGCAATGAGCAGTTCTTC. Protein sequence: CASSPRGTVGNEQFF. The J gene is TRBJ2-1, the V gene TRBV6-5; TRBD1 might be the D (7 bases). Germline V gives CDR1 MNHEY, CDR2 SVGAGI. CDR3 length: 15 amino acids. V lost 5 bases, J lost 6 bases, and 17 bases lay in between.

The chain links TRBV10-3 to TRBJ2-7; D perhaps matches TRBD2 (5 bases). Trimming shortened V by 7 bases and J by 6 bases, and 10 bases separated the two germline ends. Germline CDR1 ENHRY, CDR2 SYGVKD. This CDR3 is 11 amino acids long. This chain's CDR3 is CAINADSEQYF. DNA of the CDR3: TGTGCCATCAATGCGGACTCCGAGCAGTACTTC.

J is TRBJ2-7 and V is TRBV29-1, with D perhaps TRBD2 (6 bases). The CDR3 sequence is 12 residues long. V was trimmed by 7 bases and J by 3 bases, leaving 13 bases between them. The germline gives CDR1 SQVTM, CDR2 ANQGSEA. The CDR3 protein is CSARSSGYEQYF. The CDR3 region has the DNA TGCAGCGCACGGAGTAGCGGCTACGAGCAGTACTTC.

The chain recombines TRBV5-4 with TRBJ2-2, with no clear D. The CDR3 consists of 15 residues. V was cut by 0 bases and J by 1 base, with 7 bases left in between. Per the germline V gene, CDR1 is SGHNT and CDR2 is YYREEE (reference sequence). DNA of the CDR3: TGTGCCAGCAGCTTGGATTTCGGGAACACCGGGGAGCTGTTTTTT. Its translation is CASSLDFGNTGELFF.

The chain combines TRBV7-2 with TRBJ2-7; TRBD1 matches 9 bases. V was clipped by 5 bases and J by 3 bases; unmatched bases: 5. CDR3 length equals 14 residues. Germline V gives CDR1 SGHTA, CDR2 FQGNSA. CDR3 residues: CASSPRTGDYEQYF. The CDR3 bases are TGTGCCAGCAGCCCCCGGACAGGGGACTACGAGCAGTACTTC.